The rows below give T cell receptor beta chains drawn from one sample of a study of shared clonotypes between healthy human individuals. Measured with immunoSEQ multiplex PCR; TCRdb has only the in-frame clones, and not every one. The sample includes 530,000 or so clones, approximately 79% of them seen just once. Sequencing used PBMCs. Receptors originate from a middle-aged woman in good health. Some clones in this sample may be carry-over from other donors' samples. The CDR3 runs from the conserved cysteine through the conserved F or W. The D gene is left open where the match is weak. The size entry is marked missing in some rows and otherwise reads once, few, many or a size class.

>TRBJ2-7|TRBV11-2|.|.
TGTGCCAGCAGCTTAGAGAGCGGCTACGAGCAGTACTTC
CASSLESGYEQYF
>TRBJ1-5|TRBV7-8|.|.
TGTGCCAGCAGCTTAGCGGGCGGAAGCAATCAGCCCCAGCATTTT
CASSLAGGSNQPQHF
>TRBJ1-1|TRBV5-1|.|.
TGCGCCAGCAGCTTAAACAGCCAAAACACTGAAGCTTTCTTT
CASSLNSQNTEAFF
>TRBJ2-7|TRBV7-2|TRBD1|.
TGTGCCAGCAGCCCAATACGGGGCGCGACAGGGGTTTTGTACGAGCAGTACTTC
CASSPIRGATGVLYEQYF
>TRBJ1-1|TRBV30|.|.
TGTGCCTCGACACCCGGTCTGAACGCTGAAGCTTTCTTT
CASTPGLNAEAFF
>TRBJ2-2|TRBV30|TRBD2|.
TGTGCCTGGTCCGGGACTAGCGGGACTCACGCCGGGGAGCTGTTTTTT
CAWSGTSGTHAGELFF
>TRBJ1-2|TRBV9|.|.
TGTGCCAGCAGCGCAGCAGTGGCGGACTATGGCTACACCTTC
CASSAAVADYGYTF
>TRBJ1-3|TRBV19|.|.
TGTGCCAGTAGTATCAGAGGGGTTGGAAACACCATATATTTT
CASSIRGVGNTIYF
>TRBJ1-5|TRBV19|TRBD1|.
TGTGCCAGTGCGGGGACAGGGCCAAATCAGCCCCAGCATTTT
CASAGTGPNQPQHF
>TRBJ2-5|TRBV29-1|TRBD2|.
TGCAGCGTTGGGGGACTAGCGGCCTCCGGAGGGCAAGAGACCCAGTACTTC
CSVGGLAASGGQETQYF
>TRBJ1-2|TRBV27|TRBD1|.
TGTGCCAGCAGCCCGAGAACAGGGGCGGGTGGCTACACCTTC
CASSPRTGAGGYTF
>TRBJ1-5|TRBV27|.|.
TGTGCCAGCAGCCCCGGGGGGGCCGGCAATCAGCCCCAGCATTTT
CASSPGGAGNQPQHF
>TRBJ2-1|TRBV9|.|.
TGTGCCAGCAGCACCTACTACAACAATGAGCAGTTCTTC
CASSTYYNNEQFF
>TRBJ2-1|TRBV7-2|.|.
TGTGCCAGCAGCCCCGGACTGATCTACAATGAGCAGTTCTTC
CASSPGLIYNEQFF
>TRBJ1-2|TRBV30|TRBD1|few
TGTGCCTGGAGTGCCCTAGGACAGGGAGGGTATGGCTACACCTTC
CAWSALGQGGYGYTF
>TRBJ2-1|TRBV28|.|.
TGTGCCAGCAGTTTTTTTGGGTACCTAAACAATGAGCAGTTCTTC
CASSFFGYLNNEQFF
>TRBJ1-5|TRBV7-9|TRBD1|.
TGTGCCAGCAGCGCCGGGACAGGGGGCTTCCAGCCCCAGCATTTT
CASSAGTGGFQPQHF
>TRBJ1-1|TRBV28|.|.
TGTGCCAGCAGCCTACTGGGGGTTACCACTGAAGCTTTCTTT
CASSLLGVTTEAFF
>TRBJ2-1|TRBV7-2|TRBD2|few
TGTGCCAGCAGCCCCCCCTCCGGACTAGGTTCGGTGCAGTTCTTC
CASSPPSGLGSVQFF
>TRBJ1-1|TRBV4-3|TRBD1|.
TGCGCCAGCGGAGACAGGGCGCGGATGAACACTGAAGCTTTCTTT
CASGDRARMNTEAFF
>TRBJ2-1|TRBV2|.|.
TGTGCCAGCAGCACAGGCGAGCAGTTCTTC
CASSTGEQFF
>TRBJ2-5|TRBV20-1|.|few
TGCAGTGCTATCCTGACAGAGACCCAGTACTTC
CSAILTETQYF
>TRBJ2-1|TRBV5-8|.|.
TGTGCCAGCAGCTTGAGTGGGCCCAGGGAGCAGTTCTTC
CASSLSGPREQFF
>TRBJ1-5|TRBV29-1|.|.
TGCAGCGTCGGAAGGGGAGGCCAGCCCCAGCATTTT
CSVGRGGQPQHF
>TRBJ1-6|TRBV4-1|.|.
TGTGCCAGCAGCCAAGACCCAGGGCCGGATTCACCCCTCCACTTT
CASSQDPGPDSPLHF
>TRBJ2-1|TRBV5-6|.|.
TGTGCCAGCAGCTGGGGGCCCCAAAATGAGCAGTTCTTC
CASSWGPQNEQFF
>TRBJ1-1|TRBV28|.|.
TGTGCCAGCAGTTCCTTGACAGCACCGGGCGGCACTGAAGCTTTCTTT
CASSSLTAPGGTEAFF
>TRBJ2-5|TRBV7-9|TRBD1|.
TGTGCCAGCAGCCCAGGGACAGGGATTATTCAAGAGACCCAGTACTTC
CASSPGTGIIQETQYF
>TRBJ1-3|TRBV7-2|.|.
TGTGCCAGCAGCTTAGTTTCGGGTCCCTCTGGAAACACCATATATTTT
CASSLVSGPSGNTIYF
>TRBJ2-5|TRBV5-4|TRBD1|.
TGTGCCAGCAGCCCGGGACAGACCCAAGAGACCCAGTACTTC
CASSPGQTQETQYF
>TRBJ2-3|TRBV11-3|.|.
TGTGCCAGCAGCTTGCGTCCTCCAGATACGCAGTATTTT
CASSLRPPDTQYF
>TRBJ2-7|TRBV28|.|once
TGTGCCAGTGGGGATGTGGCCACCTACGAGCAGTACTTC
CASGDVATYEQYF
>TRBJ2-3|TRBV18|.|.
TGTGCCAGCTCACTCGGGAGTTATACAGATACGCAGTATTTT
CASSLGSYTDTQYF
>TRBJ2-2|TRBV5-1|TRBD2|few
TGCGCCAGCAGCCCCGGACTAGACACCGGGGAGCTGTTTTTT
CASSPGLDTGELFF
>TRBJ2-1|TRBV7-3|.|.
TGTGCCAGCAGCTCTAACCCCGCGAGCGATGAGCAGTTCTTC
CASSSNPASDEQFF
>TRBJ2-1|TRBV7-8|TRBD2|few
TGTGCCAGCAGCTTAGCCGGGGGGACTAGCGGGATTAATGAGCAGTTCTTC
CASSLAGGTSGINEQFF
>TRBJ2-2|TRBV21-1|.|few
TGTGCCAGCAGGTGGGAACTAGCGGGAGAAGTCGGGGAGCTGTTTTTT
CASRWELAGEVGELFF
>TRBJ1-2|TRBV28|TRBD1|.
TGTGCCAGCAGTTCCTACAGGGGGGCGGGCGGCTACACCTTC
CASSSYRGAGGYTF